These 18 T cell receptor beta chains were all obtained from the same sample, sequenced in a study of T cell responses to AZD1222 COVID-19 vaccine. Assay used: immunoSEQ multiplex PCR; TCRdb lists only in-frame clones, some missing. Here the sample spans 100,000 to 120,000 clones, roughly 92% being singletons. Material: peripheral blood, obtained 28 days after the second AZD1222 dose. The receptors were sampled from an adult who received the AZD1222 COVID-19 vaccine.

The rearrangement uses TRBV2 and TRBJ1-1, with a weak D call TRBD1 (5 bases). Germline V gene sequence: CDR1 SNHLY, CDR2 FYNNEI. Between the trimmed V and J ends, which lost 0 bases and 1 base, there was a span of 9 bases. The CDR3 covers 15 residues. CDR3 in DNA: TGTGCCAGCAGTGAAGCGCGGAGGGGGAACACTGAAGCTTTCTTT. Protein product: CASSEARRGNTEAFF.

The chain is built from TRBV7-2 and TRBJ2-3, with 11 bases that match TRBD2. This CDR3 comprises 16 residues. Germline CDR1 SGHTA, CDR2 FQGNSA. V was pared by 1 base and J by 3 bases, with 3 bases of the junction left unmatched. CDR3 loop: CASSLVSGGATDTQYF. CDR3 DNA sequence: TGTGCCAGCAGCTTAGTTAGCGGGGGGGCAACAGATACGCAGTATTTT.

This chain uses TRBV3-1 (or the pseudogene TRBV3-2) with TRBJ2-2; 14 nucleotides agree with TRBD2. The V and J ends lost 4 bases and 6 bases, in that order; junction bases with no gene match: 4. Germline V gene lookup returns CDR1 LGHDT and CDR2 YNNKEL (reference sequence). This CDR3 region has 16 residues. In nucleotides, the CDR3 is TGTGCCAGCAGCCTTAGACTAGCGGGGGGGCCCGGGGAGCTGTTTTTT. It translates to CASSLRLAGGPGELFF.

This CDR3 is CASSYVGATNEKLFF. The CDR3, as DNA: TGTGCCAGCAGTTACGTCGGTGCAACTAATGAAAAACTGTTTTTT. The chain couples TRBV6-2 or TRBV6-3 to TRBJ1-4; D uncertain. Germline lookup yields CDR1 MNHEY and CDR2 SVGEGT. CDR3 length: 15 residues. V shed 2 bases and J shed 0 bases, with 7 bases lying between them.

This clone was found once. This chain joins TRBV9 and TRBJ1-2; TRBD1 agrees at 12 bases. V trimming: 0 bases; J trimming: 5 bases; junction bases outside the gene matches: 11. Germline CDR1 is SGDLS and CDR2 is YYNGEE. This CDR3 comprises 18 residues. DNA of the CDR3: TGTGCCAGCAGCGTAGGCCCCGCCGGGACAGGGGGCCTTTATGGCTACACCTTC. Amino acids: CASSVGPAGTGGLYGYTF.

The chain employs TRBV7-2 and TRBJ2-7; maybe TRBD1 (7 bases). Germline lookup yields CDR1 SGHTA and CDR2 FQGNSA. The CDR3 has 14 residues. V lost 5 bases and J lost 7, with 18 bases in between. CDR3 sequence reads: CASSPSRGVGEQYF. The CDR3 DNA is TGTGCCAGCAGCCCTTCCAGGGGGGTTGGGGAGCAGTACTTC.

The gene calls are TRBV5-1 and TRBJ2-1, with a tentative D call TRBD2 (6 bases). Germline CDR1 reads SGHRS; CDR2 reads YFSETQ. Trimming pared 0 bases from V and 6 bases from J, leaving 10 bases between. This CDR3 has 14 amino acids. DNA of the CDR3: TGCGCCAGCAGCTTGGTGCTAGCGTCCAATGAGCAGTTCTTC. It translates to CASSLVLASNEQFF.

V gene TRBV19 combines with J gene TRBJ1-5; D may be TRBD1 (6 bases). Germline loops: CDR1 LNHDA, CDR2 SQIVND (reference sequence). V was pared by 6 bases and J by 2 bases, with 14 bases between. This CDR3 comprises 15 residues. The CDR3 sequence is CASSLTGLGNQPQHF. The CDR3, as DNA: TGTGCCAGTAGCCTTACAGGGTTGGGCAATCAGCCCCAGCATTTT.

V usage is TRBV5-1 and J usage is TRBJ2-7; the D gene could be TRBD1 or TRBD2 (7 bases each). Per the germline V gene, CDR1 is SGHRS and CDR2 is YFSETQ. This CDR3 comprises 14 residues. Trimming pared 2 bases from V and 3 bases from J, leaving 12 bases between. CDR3 coding DNA: TGCGCCAGCAGCTTCGACAGGGAGGGCTACGAGCAGTACTTC. This codes for CASSFDREGYEQYF.

The gene calls are TRBV11-3 and TRBJ2-5, with a tentative D call TRBD1 (6 bases). CDR1 is SGHNT and CDR2 is YENEEA in the germline V gene. The CDR3 extends over 14 amino acids. V lost 4 bases, J lost 2 bases, and 11 bases lay in between. The chain's CDR3 is CASSSGQNQETQYF. The CDR3 coding sequence is TGTGCCAGCAGCTCCGGACAGAATCAAGAGACCCAGTACTTC.

The chain couples TRBV2 to TRBJ2-7; 7 positions match TRBD1. The CDR3 sequence is 15 residues long. The germline CDR1 and CDR2 sequences are SNHLY and FYNNEI. J lost 6 bases, V lost 6 bases, and 14 bases had no gene match. The DNA of the CDR3 is TGTGCCAGCAGAGACGACAGGGTGGACCCCTCCGAGCAGTACTTC. Its translation is CASRDDRVDPSEQYF.

The genes are TRBV7-6 and TRBJ2-2, with TRBD2 matching over 7 bases. The CDR3 is 14 amino acids. J was trimmed by 1 base and V by 11 bases; bases with no gene match: 7. CDR1 SGHVS and CDR2 FNYEAQ come from the germline V gene. CDR3 in DNA: TGTGCCGGTAAATCTAGCGGGAACACCGGGGAGCTGTTTTTT. This codes for CAGKSSGNTGELFF.

This clone was found a few times. This rearrangement joins TRBV5-6 to TRBJ2-7, with D tentatively TRBD2 (6 bases). The CDR3 has 13 residues. Germline loops: CDR1 SGHDT, CDR2 YYEEEE. Trimming left V 0 bases short and J 5 bases short, with 9 bases between. CDR3 sequence reads: CASSLGTGDEQYF. The CDR3 bases are TGTGCCAGCAGCTTGGGGACGGGGGACGAGCAGTACTTC.

The chain joins TRBV7-2 to TRBJ2-1; D remains ambiguous. V lost 5 bases, J lost 9 bases, and 20 bases lay in between. Germline values: CDR1 SGHTA, CDR2 FQGNSA. The CDR3 consists of 15 residues. CDR3: CASSRRPPSGSEQFF. The CDR3 DNA sequence: TGTGCCAGCAGCCGTAGGCCCCCGAGTGGGTCTGAGCAGTTCTTC. The full variable domain, its missing parts supplied by reference TRBV7-2 and TRBJ2-1, is GAGVSQSPSNKVTEKGKDVELRCDPISGHTALYWYRQSLGQGLEFLIYFQGNSAPDKSGLPSDRFSAERTGGSVSTLTIQRTQQEDSAVYLCASSRRPPSGSEQFFGPGTRLTVL.

The chain is built from TRBV27 and TRBJ2-7; TRBD2 matches at 7 bases. Trimming at V came to 6 bases and at J to 7 bases, leaving 9 bases not matched to a gene. Germline V CDR1 and CDR2: MNHEY, SMNVEV (reference sequence). The CDR3 spans 13 residues. DNA for the CDR3: TGTGCCAGCAGGGGGCGGGGGAACGGGGAGCAGTACTTC. This encodes CASRGRGNGEQYF.

The V and J genes are TRBV6-6 and TRBJ1-4; no clear D. Trimming cost V 0 bases and J 14 bases, with 16 bases left between them. This CDR3 contains 14 residues. The germline CDR1 and CDR2 sequences are MNHNY and SVGAGI (reference sequence). The CDR3 DNA follows: TGTGCCAGCAGTTACTCGATGGAAGGGATGATTCTGTTTTTT. Its protein product is CASSYSMEGMILFF.

This clone showed up just a few times. This chain uses TRBV7-8 with TRBJ1-1; the match to TRBD1 covers 7 bases. Germline CDR1 and CDR2: SGHVS and FQNEAQ. V dropped 1 base and J dropped 1; count of bases not matched to a gene: 3. This CDR3 has 15 residues. CDR3 sequence reads: CASSLEGAGNTEAFF. The CDR3, as DNA: TGTGCCAGCAGCTTAGAGGGGGCCGGGAACACTGAAGCTTTCTTT.

The chain carries TRBV2 and TRBJ2-6; no clear D. Germline lookup yields CDR1 SNHLY and CDR2 FYNNEI. There are 16 residues in the CDR3. Deletions cut 0 bases from V and 0 bases from J, with 6 bases between. CDR3 DNA: TGTGCCAGCAGTGAAGCCAGGTCCTCTGGGGCCAACGTCCTGACTTTC. This translates into CASSEARSSGANVLTF.